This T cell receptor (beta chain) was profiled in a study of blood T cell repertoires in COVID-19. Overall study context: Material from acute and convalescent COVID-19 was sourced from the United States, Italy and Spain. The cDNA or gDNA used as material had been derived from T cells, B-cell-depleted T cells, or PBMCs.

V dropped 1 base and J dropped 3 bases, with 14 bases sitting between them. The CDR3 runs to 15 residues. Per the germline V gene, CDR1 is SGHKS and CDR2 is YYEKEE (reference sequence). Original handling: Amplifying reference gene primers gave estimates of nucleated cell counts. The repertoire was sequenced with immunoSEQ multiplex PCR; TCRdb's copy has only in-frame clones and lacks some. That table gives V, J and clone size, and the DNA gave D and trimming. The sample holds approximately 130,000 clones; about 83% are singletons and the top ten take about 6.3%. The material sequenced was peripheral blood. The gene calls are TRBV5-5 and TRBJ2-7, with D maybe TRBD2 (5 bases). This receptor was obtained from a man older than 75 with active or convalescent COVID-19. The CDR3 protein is CASSLYRGLGYEQYF. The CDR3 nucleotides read TGTGCCAGCAGCTTGTATCGGGGTTTGGGCTACGAGCAGTACTTC. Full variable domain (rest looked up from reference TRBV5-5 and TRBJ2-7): DAGVTQSPTHLIKTRGQQVTLRCSPISGHKSVSWYQQVLGQGPQFIFQYYEKEERGRGNFPDRFSARQFPNYSSELNVNALLLGDSALYLCASSLYRGLGYEQYFGPGTRLTVT.